What follows are 2 T cell receptor beta chains derived from one specimen sequenced in a study of blood T cell repertoires in COVID-19 (dated by TCRdb to the early 2020s). The library was prepared using the immunoSEQ multiplex PCR assay. The immuneACCESS repertoire file appears here via TCRdb, limited to in-frame rearrangements. These files lack a portion of the clones; in checked studies, under half of the deficit traces to unresolved V genes, and the cause of the others is not known. Recorded for this sample are some 210,000 clones; more than 85% of them occurred a single time. Approximately 0.77% of the sample comes from the top ten. The specimen was peripheral blood. Receptors were obtained from a man between 60 and 75 years old with COVID-19, enrolled during active disease.

The gene calls are TRBV9 and TRBJ1-5; 8 bases fit TRBD1. The CDR3 has 15 amino acids. The germline CDR1 and CDR2 sequences are SGDLS and YYNGEE. Losses at the gene ends were 2 bases for V and 7 bases for J; bases not matched to a gene: 8. The CDR3 here is CASSVAGGVGQPQHF. The CDR3 nucleotides are TGTGCCAGCAGCGTTGCAGGGGGCGTAGGACAGCCCCAGCATTTT.

The genes are TRBV20-1 and TRBJ1-1; tentatively, D is TRBD1 (6 bases). The CDR3 has 11 residues. Germline assignment: CDR1 DFQATT and CDR2 SNEGSKA (reference sequence). Trimming removed 3 bases at V and 10 bases at J, with 12 bases between. The CDR3 region is CSASSGTTAFF. DNA for the CDR3: TGCAGTGCTAGTTCCGGGACAACAGCTTTCTTT.